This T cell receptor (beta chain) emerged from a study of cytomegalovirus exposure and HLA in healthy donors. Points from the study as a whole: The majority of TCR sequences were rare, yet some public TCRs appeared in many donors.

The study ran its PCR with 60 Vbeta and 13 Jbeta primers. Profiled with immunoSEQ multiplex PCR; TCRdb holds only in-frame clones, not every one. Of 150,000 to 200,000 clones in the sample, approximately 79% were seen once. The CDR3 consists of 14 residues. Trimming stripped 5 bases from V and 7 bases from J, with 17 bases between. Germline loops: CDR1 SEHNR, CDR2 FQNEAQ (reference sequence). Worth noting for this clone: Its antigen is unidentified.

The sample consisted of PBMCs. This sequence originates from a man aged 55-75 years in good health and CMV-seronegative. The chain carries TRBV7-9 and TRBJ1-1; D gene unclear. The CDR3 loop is CASSPEEQSLEAFF. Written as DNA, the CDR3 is TGTGCCAGCAGCCCCGAAGAACAGAGCCTTGAAGCTTTCTTT.